A single sample gave rise to the 24 T cell receptor beta chains below, sequenced in a study of human T cells and chemical hapten exposure. Time point given: patch test 3, about 24 weeks after DPC sensitization. Treatment in this sample: therapeutic diphenylcyclopropenone sensitization with weekly scalp DPC. TCRdb redid the calling of the RACE reads with MiXCR, one entry per CDR3 protein. Among about 200,000 distinct CDR3 sequences, about 25% were seen once, and the ten largest hold 2% to 2.5%. The material sequenced was whole blood, taken in connection with sensitization to the hapten diphenylcyclopropenone (DPC). The receptors were gathered from a woman in her thirties or forties with alopecia areata. Some clones in this sample may be carry-over from other donors' samples.

The chain joins TRBV27 to TRBJ1-1, with 9 bases identical to TRBD1. With V trimmed by 6 bases and J by 3 bases, 5 bases remained unmatched. The CDR3 has 14 amino acids. CDR1 and CDR2 (germline): MNHEY, SMNVEV (reference sequence). CDR3 sequence (DNA): TGTGCCAGCAGGGAACGGGACAGGGACACTGAAGCTTTCTTT. Its translation: CASRERDRDTEAFF.

In DNA, the CDR3 is TGTGCCAGCAGCGGACAAGGGAGGATTAGCGGGACGCACTCCTACGAGCAGTACTTC. Its protein product is CASSGQGRISGTHSYEQYF. This chain uses TRBV7-2 with TRBJ2-7; 8 positions agree with TRBD2. CDR3 length equals 19 residues. Unmatched junction bases numbered 18, after V lost 5 bases and J lost 0 bases. The germline V gene has CDR1 SGHTA and CDR2 FQGNSA.

This chain links TRBV11-2 with TRBJ2-1; TRBD2 matches 10 bases. Germline CDR1 and CDR2: SGHAT and FQNNGV. The V segment lost 4 bases and the J segment 0 bases; nucleotides outside the gene matches: 9. The CDR3 spans 18 residues. The CDR3 loop is CASSSEIGLAASYNEQFF. In nucleotides, the CDR3 is TGTGCCAGCAGCTCCGAAATCGGACTAGCGGCCTCCTACAATGAGCAGTTCTTC.

Many counts were recorded for this clonotype. The V and J genes are TRBV5-4 and TRBJ1-1, with D possibly matching TRBD1 (6 bases). Trimming pared 1 base from V and 5 bases from J, leaving 9 bases between. Germline-derived CDR1 and CDR2 are SGHNT and YYREEE (reference sequence). The CDR3 consists of 13 residues. Here the CDR3 reads CASSLIGGTEAFF. As DNA, the CDR3 is TGTGCCAGCAGCTTGATAGGGGGAACTGAAGCTTTCTTT.

This clonotype was counted many times. The chain employs TRBV20-1 and TRBJ2-3; 8 bases line up with TRBD2. Germline assignment: CDR1 DFQATT and CDR2 SNEGSKA (reference sequence). After removal of 1 base from V and 0 bases from J, the junction contained 15 bases not matched to a gene. The CDR3 is 19 residues long. The DNA for the CDR3 is TGCAGTGCTAGAGTTGGGAAGATTATAGCGGGATCTAGCACAGATACGCAGTATTTT. Translation: CSARVGKIIAGSSTDTQYF.

This clonotype was found a few times. The rearrangement joins TRBV4-1 to TRBJ2-7, with TRBD1 matching 9 bases. V lost 5 bases to trimming and J lost 5 bases; unmatched junction nucleotides: 10. The CDR3 runs to 15 residues. Germline V gives CDR1 MGHRA, CDR2 YSYEKL. The CDR3 reads CASSVTGGVRDEQYF. The CDR3, as DNA: TGCGCCAGCAGCGTTACAGGGGGCGTCCGCGACGAGCAGTACTTC.

A few counts support this clonotype. V gene TRBV4-3 combines with J gene TRBJ2-3, with a possible D match to TRBD2 (5 bases). The V end lost 4 bases, the J end lost 5 bases, and 19 bases lay between the germline ends. Germline CDR1 reads LGHNA; CDR2 reads YSLEER. The CDR3 length is 16 residues. The chain's CDR3 is CASSLGADSGVDTQYF. The CDR3 nucleotides read TGCGCCAGCAGCCTGGGAGCGGACTCGGGCGTAGATACGCAGTATTTT.

This clonotype has more than one count but fewer than ten. J is TRBJ1-1 and V is TRBV6-1; D call uncertain. The V gene lost 7 bases and the J gene lost 5 bases, with 11 bases spanning the gap. Germline-derived CDR1 and CDR2 are MNHNS and SASEGT. This CDR3 has 12 amino acids. CDR3 residues: CASTGEWTEAFF. CDR3 nucleotide sequence: TGTGCCAGCACCGGGGAATGGACTGAAGCTTTCTTT.

This clonotype was counted only a few times. The rearrangement links TRBV20-1 to TRBJ1-6; a possible D gene is TRBD1 (5 bases). CDR1 DFQATT and CDR2 SNEGSKA come from the germline V gene (reference sequence). This CDR3 has 16 residues. Trimming cost V 0 bases and J 7 bases, with 16 bases left between them. CDR3 amino acids: CSARDSYQGGNSPLHF. The CDR3 DNA follows: TGCAGTGCTAGAGACTCCTACCAGGGAGGAAATTCACCCCTCCACTTT.

As for this clonotype: This may stem from a read error, because a much larger clone lies one nucleotide away. V usage is TRBV3-1 and J usage is TRBJ1-5; D remains ambiguous. CDR3 length: 12 amino acids. Germline assignment: CDR1 LGHDT and CDR2 YNNKEL (reference sequence). CDR3 amino acids: CASSHGSQAQHF. CDR3 nucleotides: TGTGCCAGCAGCCATGGGAGTCAGGCCCAGCATTTT.

V gene TRBV7-2 combines with J gene TRBJ2-3; D unclear. This CDR3 contains 13 residues. Trimming shortened V by 4 bases and J by 2 bases, and 7 bases separated the two germline ends. In germline, CDR1 is SGHTA, CDR2 FQGNSA. CDR3 coding DNA: TGTGCCAGCAGCTCCTCTACCACAGATACGCAGTATTTT. This codes for CASSSSTTDTQYF. Together with reference TRBV7-2 and TRBJ2-3, the CDR3 gives the full variable domain: GAGVSQSPSNKVTEKGKDVELRCDPISGHTALYWYRQSLGQGLEFLIYFQGNSAPDKSGLPSDRFSAERTGGSVSTLTIQRTQQEDSAVYLCASSSSTTDTQYFGPGTRLTVL.

This clonotype was detected a few times. The CDR3 spells CASSYTSGGKTDTQYF. The CDR3 DNA reads TGTGCCAGCAGTTACACTAGCGGGGGGAAGACAGATACGCAGTATTTT. J is TRBJ2-3 and V is TRBV6-5, with 12 bases aligning to TRBD2. The J segment lost 3 bases and the V segment lost 2 bases, leaving 3 bases of the junction unmatched. Germline assignment: CDR1 MNHEY and CDR2 SVGAGI. There are 16 residues in the CDR3.

The chain links TRBV20-1 to TRBJ2-1, with 7 bases matching TRBD2. Germline CDR1 DFQATT, CDR2 SNEGSKA (reference sequence). The CDR3 has 15 residues. V dropped 0 bases and J dropped 8; count of bases not matched to a gene: 10. The CDR3 DNA follows: TGCAGTGCTAGAGATCCAGCGGGAACCGGTCATGAGCAGTTCTTC. This encodes CSARDPAGTGHEQFF.

Turning to this clonotype: Germline is not matched at one junction end, which may reflect a read error. The chain combines TRBV5-1 with TRBJ2-5, with unresolved D. Germline V gives CDR1 SGHRS, CDR2 YFSETQ. This CDR3 spans 11 amino acids. The CDR3 DNA follows: TGCGCCAGCAGCTTGCAAGAGACCCGGTACTTC. It encodes CASSLQETRYF.

This clonotype was found a few times. This chain uses TRBV7-2 with TRBJ1-5; 9 bases line up with TRBD1. CDR3 length equals 15 residues. Germline CDR1 is SGHTA and CDR2 is FQGNSA. V was clipped by 5 bases and J by 6 bases; unmatched bases: 8. Here the CDR3 reads CASSVQGAQGQPQHF. The CDR3 DNA is TGTGCCAGCAGCGTACAGGGGGCGCAGGGTCAGCCCCAGCATTTT.

The rearrangement joins TRBV28 to TRBJ1-5; D gene unclear. CDR3 length equals 18 residues. CDR1 and CDR2 from the germline V gene are MDHEN and SYDVKM. V dropped 1 base and J dropped 2 bases, with 18 bases sitting between them. The CDR3 is CASSLYPWEFRGNQPQHF. The CDR3 bases are TGTGCCAGCAGTTTATATCCCTGGGAGTTTCGGGGCAATCAGCCCCAGCATTTT.

This clonotype was observed a handful of times. The J gene is TRBJ2-7, the V gene TRBV9, with 10 nucleotides matching TRBD2. Germline values: CDR1 SGDLS, CDR2 YYNGEE. Losses at the gene ends were 0 bases for V and 2 bases for J; bases not matched to a gene: 5. The CDR3 covers 16 residues. In DNA form, the CDR3 reads TGTGCCAGCAGCGTAGGTACTAGCGGGATCACCTACGAGCAGTACTTC. Its protein product is CASSVGTSGITYEQYF.

The CDR3 region is CASSQLAGVYNEQFF. The CDR3 DNA sequence: TGCGCCAGCAGCCAACTGGCGGGAGTTTACAATGAGCAGTTCTTC. The rearrangement links TRBV4-3 to TRBJ2-1; 7 nucleotides match TRBD2. Per the germline V gene, CDR1 is LGHNA and CDR2 is YSLEER. V lost 2 bases, J lost 4 bases, and 5 bases stayed unmatched. The CDR3 covers 15 residues.

This clonotype has more than one count but fewer than ten. J is TRBJ2-1 and V is TRBV20-1; 8 bases agree with TRBD2. The CDR3 sequence is 15 residues long. Looked up from germline, CDR1 is DFQATT and CDR2 is SNEGSKA (reference sequence). The trim removed 5 bases at V and 3 bases at J, leaving 9 bases unmatched. The CDR3 reads CSAYKAGDLYNEQFF. The DNA for the CDR3 is TGCAGTGCTTACAAAGCGGGAGACCTCTACAATGAGCAGTTCTTC.

A single count supports this clonotype. The chain has TRBV7-6 and TRBJ2-3; the match to TRBD2 covers 11 bases. The trim removed 2 bases at V and 4 bases at J, leaving 5 bases unmatched. Per germline, CDR1 SGHVS and CDR2 FNYEAQ. This CDR3 has 16 amino acids. Written as DNA, the CDR3 is TGTGCCAGCAGCTTAAGTAGCGGGAGGGCGGCAGATACGCAGTATTTT. Protein sequence: CASSLSSGRAADTQYF.

A few counts support this clonotype. The chain carries TRBV29-1 and TRBJ2-1; 8 positions agree with TRBD2. CDR1 SQVTM and CDR2 ANQGSEA come from the germline V gene. CDR3 length: 14 amino acids. With V trimmed by 7 bases and J by 0 bases, 5 bases remained unmatched. The CDR3 sequence is CSALAGSSYNEQFF. The CDR3 region has the DNA TGCAGCGCCCTAGCGGGTAGCTCCTACAATGAGCAGTTCTTC.

This clonotype was counted only a few times. The chain has TRBV11-2 and TRBJ2-5, with a tentative D call TRBD2 (6 bases). Looked up from germline, CDR1 is SGHAT and CDR2 is FQNNGV. Trimming left V 1 base short and J 5 bases short, with 26 bases between. There are 19 residues in the CDR3. CDR3 loop: CASSLVRGSPNSRRETQYF. CDR3 nucleotides: TGTGCCAGCAGCTTAGTTCGGGGGAGCCCAAACTCGAGGAGGGAGACCCAGTACTTC. Supplemented by reference TRBV11-2 and TRBJ2-5, the full variable domain reads EAGVAQSPRYKIIEKRQSVAFWCNPISGHATLYWYQQILGQGPKLLIQFQNNGVVDDSQLPKDRFSAERLKGVDSTLKIQPAKLEDSAVYLCASSLVRGSPNSRRETQYFGPGTRLLVL.

The chain combines TRBV9 with TRBJ1-1, with no clear D. This CDR3 region has 12 residues. V shed 0 bases and J shed 11 bases, with 11 bases lying between them. CDR1 is SGDLS and CDR2 is YYNGEE in the germline V gene. Here the CDR3 DNA reads TGTGCCAGCAGCGTAGATCGGGGTAAGGCTTTCTTT. As protein: CASSVDRGKAFF.

The table lists this clonotype with a few counts. The rearrangement joins TRBV6-1 to TRBJ2-1; TRBD2 aligns across 12 bases. V shed 3 bases and J 9 bases; nucleotides not matched to a gene: 6. This CDR3 spans 15 amino acids. Germline assignment: CDR1 MNHNS and CDR2 SASEGT. The DNA of the CDR3 is TGTGCCAGCAGTGAGACTAGCGGGAGTAGGGGTGAGCAGTTCTTC. Translation: CASSETSGSRGEQFF.